Listed below are T cell receptor beta chains from one sample, sequenced in a study of blood T cells in healthy people across ages. A single record per CDR3 protein comes from TCRdb applying MiXCR to the 5' RACE reads. Of 540,000 or so distinct CDR3 sequences in the sample, 27% were seen once. The sample comprised blood. The receptors come from a woman between 65 and 79 years old in good health. The CDR3 runs from the conserved cysteine through the conserved F or W. The order of the fields is CDR3 length, clone size, D gene, V gene, J gene, CDR3 protein, CDR3 DNA. A D gene is named only where the DNA matches it firmly. The listing skips clone size in some rows; elsewhere it reads once, few, many or a size class.

15	.	TRBD1	TRBV3-1	TRBJ1-2	CASSPMTGPKYGYTF	TGTGCCAGCAGCCCTATGACAGGGCCTAAGTATGGCTACACCTTC
13	few	.	TRBV21-1	TRBJ1-4	CASSKAGREKLFF	TGTGCCAGCAGCAAAGCGGGTCGGGAAAAACTGTTTTTT
13	.	TRBD1	TRBV20-1	TRBJ2-5	CSARDREQETQYF	TGCAGTGCGCGAGACAGGGAGCAAGAGACCCAGTACTTC
14	.	.	TRBV7-9	TRBJ2-4	CASSSDSYKNIQYF	TGTGCCAGCAGCTCGGACAGTTACAAAAACATTCAGTACTTC
16	few	TRBD2	TRBV12-3/TRBV12-4	TRBJ2-1	CASTGTSGVWKHEQFF	TGTGCCAGCACCGGGACTAGCGGGGTGTGGAAGCATGAGCAGTTCTTC
15	.	.	TRBV7-3	TRBJ2-2	CASSPRAANTGELFF	TGTGCCAGCAGCCCCCGCGCGGCGAACACCGGGGAGCTGTTTTTT
15	.	TRBD2	TRBV12-3/TRBV12-4	TRBJ2-5	CASSLNLAGQETQYF	TGTGCCAGCAGTTTAAACCTAGCGGGACAAGAGACCCAGTACTTC
16	few	.	TRBV24-1	TRBJ2-3	CATSDTPGLSTDTQYF	TGTGCCACCAGTGATACTCCGGGGCTTAGCACAGATACGCAGTATTTT
15	.	TRBD2	TRBV5-1	TRBJ2-5	CASSTSASPEETQYF	TGCGCCAGCAGCACTAGCGCTAGCCCCGAAGAGACCCAGTACTTC
15	.	TRBD1	TRBV5-5	TRBJ1-4	CASSLVLGGGEKLFF	TGTGCCAGCAGCTTGGTTTTAGGGGGCGGTGAAAAACTGTTTTTT
16	.	TRBD2	TRBV2	TRBJ2-5	CASSASGGATQETQYF	TGTGCCAGCAGCGCTAGCGGGGGGGCCACCCAAGAGACCCAGTACTTC
15	few	TRBD2	TRBV10-3	TRBJ2-1	CAISRTSGGAEEQFF	TGTGCCATCTCGAGGACTAGCGGGGGGGCAGAAGAGCAGTTCTTC
17	.	TRBD1	TRBV4-3	TRBJ2-3	CASSQDRGTGLSDTQYF	TGCGCCAGCAGCCAAGATCGTGGGACAGGGCTTTCAGATACGCAGTATTTT
14	.	TRBD1	TRBV30	TRBJ2-5	CAWENPGQGETQYF	TGTGCCTGGGAAAACCCGGGACAGGGTGAGACCCAGTACTTC
15	.	.	TRBV20-1	TRBJ1-6	CSASAGESYNSPLHF	TGTAGTGCTAGCGCCGGGGAATCCTATAATTCACCCCTCCACTTT
18	.	TRBD2	TRBV2	TRBJ2-1	CASSGSRTSGGSYNEQFF	TGTGCCAGCAGTGGGAGCCGGACTAGCGGGGGTTCCTACAATGAGCAGTTCTTC
14	.	.	TRBV5-1	TRBJ2-2	CASRGEVNTGELFF	TGCGCCAGCCGTGGGGAGGTAAACACCGGGGAGCTGTTTTTT
13	.	.	TRBV28	TRBJ2-2	CASTNTDTGELFF	TGTGCCAGCACAAATACGGACACCGGGGAGCTGTTTTTT
15	.	.	TRBV12-3/TRBV12-4	TRBJ2-1	CASSLRAGSGNEQFF	TGTGCCAGCAGTTTAAGGGCAGGGAGTGGCAATGAGCAGTTCTTC
16	few	.	TRBV7-9	TRBJ2-3	CASSLVGAGGGNTQYF	TGTGCCAGCAGCTTAGTTGGCGCAGGGGGGGGGAATACGCAGTATTTT